This T cell receptor (beta chain) stems from a study of blood T cell repertoires in COVID-19. Study in general: Sites across the United States, Italy and Spain contributed samples from acute and convalescent COVID-19. PBMCs, B-cell-depleted T cells, or T cells provided the cDNA or gDNA that made up the material.

This clone came up a few times. Authors' data handling: Amplification with reference gene primers provided the estimates of nucleated cell counts. Sequencing used immunoSEQ multiplex PCR; TCRdb keeps in-frame clones, though not all of them. V, J and clone size reflect that table, while D and trimming were determined from the DNA. The sample holds approximately 130,000 clones, approximately 80% seen once. The CDR3 runs 14 residues. Germline CDR1 is MDHEN and CDR2 is SYDVKM. V lost 3 bases to trimming and J lost 2 bases, with 11 bases between them. V usage is TRBV28 and J usage is TRBJ2-7; possibly TRBD1 for D (6 bases). The receptor comes from a man of 80 years or more with acute or convalescent COVID-19. Sequenced material: peripheral blood. This chain's CDR3 is CASSFSQGTYEQYF. The CDR3, as DNA: TGTGCCAGCAGTTTTTCACAGGGTACCTACGAGCAGTACTTC.